Listed here are 6 T cell receptor beta chains from one sample, sequenced in a study of patients and donors after allogeneic stem cell transplantation. TCRdb re-called the RT-PCR reads through MiXCR, storing one row per CDR3 protein. The sample consists of fewer than 200,000 distinct CDR3 sequences, over 25% of them appearing once. Sequencing used blood, either unsorted or a sorted T cell fraction (not recorded which). These receptors all come from a human donor who was either an allogeneic HSCT recipient or a stem cell or donor lymphocyte infusion donor (not recorded which). It is not recorded whose cells these are; they may come from a transplant donor.

Ten or more counts support this clonotype. The chain has TRBV4-3 and TRBJ1-1; a weak D match, TRBD1 (6 bases). Germline lookup yields CDR1 LGHNA and CDR2 YSLEER. This CDR3 region has 13 residues. The germline V and J ends were trimmed by 4 bases and 0 bases, with 6 bases remaining between them. CDR3 region: CASSRDMNTEAFF. The DNA for the CDR3 is TGCGCCAGCAGCCGGGACATGAACACTGAAGCTTTCTTT.

J is TRBJ2-6 and V is TRBV6-5; D may match TRBD1 or TRBD2 (5 bases each). V gave up 2 bases and J gave up 2 bases, with 10 bases separating them. The CDR3 is made up of 16 amino acids. Germline V CDR1 and CDR2: MNHEY, SVGAGI. The CDR3 DNA reads as TGTGCCAGCAGTTACGGGGGTATGGCTGGGGCCAACGTCCTGACTTTC. Translating gives CASSYGGMAGANVLTF.

The sample holds a few counts of this clonotype. The chain combines TRBV6-2 or TRBV6-3 with TRBJ2-1; 14 positions agree with TRBD2. CDR1 and CDR2 (germline): MNHEY, SVGEGT. The CDR3 is made up of 20 amino acids. Trimming at V came to 4 bases and at J to 1 base, leaving 12 bases not matched to a gene. The CDR3 spells CASSLGGTSGSSGSYNEQFF. CDR3 nucleotides: TGTGCCAGCAGTTTAGGCGGGACTAGCGGGAGTTCGGGGTCCTACAATGAGCAGTTCTTC.

The chain couples TRBV20-1 to TRBJ1-2; D unclear. The CDR3 loop spans 10 amino acids. V was shortened by 2 bases and J by 8 bases, with 6 bases between the two germline ends. From germline, CDR1 is DFQATT and CDR2 SNEGSKA (reference sequence). DNA of the CDR3: TGCAGTGCTAGAATGGCCGGCTACACCTTC. The encoded protein is CSARMAGYTF.

The V call is TRBV3-1, the J call TRBJ2-5; D not certain. This CDR3 has 17 residues. Trimming removed 3 bases at V and 6 bases at J, with 23 bases between. Germline V gene lookup returns CDR1 LGHDT and CDR2 YNNKEL (reference sequence). The CDR3 reads CASSQPSHVNGWKTQYF. The DNA of the CDR3 is TGTGCCAGCAGCCAGCCTTCCCACGTAAATGGTTGGAAGACCCAGTACTTC.

Comment on this clonotype: This may arise from a read error, as a much more abundant clone is one base away. The rearrangement links TRBV6-2 or TRBV6-3 to TRBJ1-2; no reliable D call. The CDR3 loop spans 10 amino acids. Germline CDR1 and CDR2: MNHEY and SVGEGT. The DNA of the CDR3 is TGTGCCAGCAGATACCGACGGCTAATCTTC. It translates to CASRYRRLIF.